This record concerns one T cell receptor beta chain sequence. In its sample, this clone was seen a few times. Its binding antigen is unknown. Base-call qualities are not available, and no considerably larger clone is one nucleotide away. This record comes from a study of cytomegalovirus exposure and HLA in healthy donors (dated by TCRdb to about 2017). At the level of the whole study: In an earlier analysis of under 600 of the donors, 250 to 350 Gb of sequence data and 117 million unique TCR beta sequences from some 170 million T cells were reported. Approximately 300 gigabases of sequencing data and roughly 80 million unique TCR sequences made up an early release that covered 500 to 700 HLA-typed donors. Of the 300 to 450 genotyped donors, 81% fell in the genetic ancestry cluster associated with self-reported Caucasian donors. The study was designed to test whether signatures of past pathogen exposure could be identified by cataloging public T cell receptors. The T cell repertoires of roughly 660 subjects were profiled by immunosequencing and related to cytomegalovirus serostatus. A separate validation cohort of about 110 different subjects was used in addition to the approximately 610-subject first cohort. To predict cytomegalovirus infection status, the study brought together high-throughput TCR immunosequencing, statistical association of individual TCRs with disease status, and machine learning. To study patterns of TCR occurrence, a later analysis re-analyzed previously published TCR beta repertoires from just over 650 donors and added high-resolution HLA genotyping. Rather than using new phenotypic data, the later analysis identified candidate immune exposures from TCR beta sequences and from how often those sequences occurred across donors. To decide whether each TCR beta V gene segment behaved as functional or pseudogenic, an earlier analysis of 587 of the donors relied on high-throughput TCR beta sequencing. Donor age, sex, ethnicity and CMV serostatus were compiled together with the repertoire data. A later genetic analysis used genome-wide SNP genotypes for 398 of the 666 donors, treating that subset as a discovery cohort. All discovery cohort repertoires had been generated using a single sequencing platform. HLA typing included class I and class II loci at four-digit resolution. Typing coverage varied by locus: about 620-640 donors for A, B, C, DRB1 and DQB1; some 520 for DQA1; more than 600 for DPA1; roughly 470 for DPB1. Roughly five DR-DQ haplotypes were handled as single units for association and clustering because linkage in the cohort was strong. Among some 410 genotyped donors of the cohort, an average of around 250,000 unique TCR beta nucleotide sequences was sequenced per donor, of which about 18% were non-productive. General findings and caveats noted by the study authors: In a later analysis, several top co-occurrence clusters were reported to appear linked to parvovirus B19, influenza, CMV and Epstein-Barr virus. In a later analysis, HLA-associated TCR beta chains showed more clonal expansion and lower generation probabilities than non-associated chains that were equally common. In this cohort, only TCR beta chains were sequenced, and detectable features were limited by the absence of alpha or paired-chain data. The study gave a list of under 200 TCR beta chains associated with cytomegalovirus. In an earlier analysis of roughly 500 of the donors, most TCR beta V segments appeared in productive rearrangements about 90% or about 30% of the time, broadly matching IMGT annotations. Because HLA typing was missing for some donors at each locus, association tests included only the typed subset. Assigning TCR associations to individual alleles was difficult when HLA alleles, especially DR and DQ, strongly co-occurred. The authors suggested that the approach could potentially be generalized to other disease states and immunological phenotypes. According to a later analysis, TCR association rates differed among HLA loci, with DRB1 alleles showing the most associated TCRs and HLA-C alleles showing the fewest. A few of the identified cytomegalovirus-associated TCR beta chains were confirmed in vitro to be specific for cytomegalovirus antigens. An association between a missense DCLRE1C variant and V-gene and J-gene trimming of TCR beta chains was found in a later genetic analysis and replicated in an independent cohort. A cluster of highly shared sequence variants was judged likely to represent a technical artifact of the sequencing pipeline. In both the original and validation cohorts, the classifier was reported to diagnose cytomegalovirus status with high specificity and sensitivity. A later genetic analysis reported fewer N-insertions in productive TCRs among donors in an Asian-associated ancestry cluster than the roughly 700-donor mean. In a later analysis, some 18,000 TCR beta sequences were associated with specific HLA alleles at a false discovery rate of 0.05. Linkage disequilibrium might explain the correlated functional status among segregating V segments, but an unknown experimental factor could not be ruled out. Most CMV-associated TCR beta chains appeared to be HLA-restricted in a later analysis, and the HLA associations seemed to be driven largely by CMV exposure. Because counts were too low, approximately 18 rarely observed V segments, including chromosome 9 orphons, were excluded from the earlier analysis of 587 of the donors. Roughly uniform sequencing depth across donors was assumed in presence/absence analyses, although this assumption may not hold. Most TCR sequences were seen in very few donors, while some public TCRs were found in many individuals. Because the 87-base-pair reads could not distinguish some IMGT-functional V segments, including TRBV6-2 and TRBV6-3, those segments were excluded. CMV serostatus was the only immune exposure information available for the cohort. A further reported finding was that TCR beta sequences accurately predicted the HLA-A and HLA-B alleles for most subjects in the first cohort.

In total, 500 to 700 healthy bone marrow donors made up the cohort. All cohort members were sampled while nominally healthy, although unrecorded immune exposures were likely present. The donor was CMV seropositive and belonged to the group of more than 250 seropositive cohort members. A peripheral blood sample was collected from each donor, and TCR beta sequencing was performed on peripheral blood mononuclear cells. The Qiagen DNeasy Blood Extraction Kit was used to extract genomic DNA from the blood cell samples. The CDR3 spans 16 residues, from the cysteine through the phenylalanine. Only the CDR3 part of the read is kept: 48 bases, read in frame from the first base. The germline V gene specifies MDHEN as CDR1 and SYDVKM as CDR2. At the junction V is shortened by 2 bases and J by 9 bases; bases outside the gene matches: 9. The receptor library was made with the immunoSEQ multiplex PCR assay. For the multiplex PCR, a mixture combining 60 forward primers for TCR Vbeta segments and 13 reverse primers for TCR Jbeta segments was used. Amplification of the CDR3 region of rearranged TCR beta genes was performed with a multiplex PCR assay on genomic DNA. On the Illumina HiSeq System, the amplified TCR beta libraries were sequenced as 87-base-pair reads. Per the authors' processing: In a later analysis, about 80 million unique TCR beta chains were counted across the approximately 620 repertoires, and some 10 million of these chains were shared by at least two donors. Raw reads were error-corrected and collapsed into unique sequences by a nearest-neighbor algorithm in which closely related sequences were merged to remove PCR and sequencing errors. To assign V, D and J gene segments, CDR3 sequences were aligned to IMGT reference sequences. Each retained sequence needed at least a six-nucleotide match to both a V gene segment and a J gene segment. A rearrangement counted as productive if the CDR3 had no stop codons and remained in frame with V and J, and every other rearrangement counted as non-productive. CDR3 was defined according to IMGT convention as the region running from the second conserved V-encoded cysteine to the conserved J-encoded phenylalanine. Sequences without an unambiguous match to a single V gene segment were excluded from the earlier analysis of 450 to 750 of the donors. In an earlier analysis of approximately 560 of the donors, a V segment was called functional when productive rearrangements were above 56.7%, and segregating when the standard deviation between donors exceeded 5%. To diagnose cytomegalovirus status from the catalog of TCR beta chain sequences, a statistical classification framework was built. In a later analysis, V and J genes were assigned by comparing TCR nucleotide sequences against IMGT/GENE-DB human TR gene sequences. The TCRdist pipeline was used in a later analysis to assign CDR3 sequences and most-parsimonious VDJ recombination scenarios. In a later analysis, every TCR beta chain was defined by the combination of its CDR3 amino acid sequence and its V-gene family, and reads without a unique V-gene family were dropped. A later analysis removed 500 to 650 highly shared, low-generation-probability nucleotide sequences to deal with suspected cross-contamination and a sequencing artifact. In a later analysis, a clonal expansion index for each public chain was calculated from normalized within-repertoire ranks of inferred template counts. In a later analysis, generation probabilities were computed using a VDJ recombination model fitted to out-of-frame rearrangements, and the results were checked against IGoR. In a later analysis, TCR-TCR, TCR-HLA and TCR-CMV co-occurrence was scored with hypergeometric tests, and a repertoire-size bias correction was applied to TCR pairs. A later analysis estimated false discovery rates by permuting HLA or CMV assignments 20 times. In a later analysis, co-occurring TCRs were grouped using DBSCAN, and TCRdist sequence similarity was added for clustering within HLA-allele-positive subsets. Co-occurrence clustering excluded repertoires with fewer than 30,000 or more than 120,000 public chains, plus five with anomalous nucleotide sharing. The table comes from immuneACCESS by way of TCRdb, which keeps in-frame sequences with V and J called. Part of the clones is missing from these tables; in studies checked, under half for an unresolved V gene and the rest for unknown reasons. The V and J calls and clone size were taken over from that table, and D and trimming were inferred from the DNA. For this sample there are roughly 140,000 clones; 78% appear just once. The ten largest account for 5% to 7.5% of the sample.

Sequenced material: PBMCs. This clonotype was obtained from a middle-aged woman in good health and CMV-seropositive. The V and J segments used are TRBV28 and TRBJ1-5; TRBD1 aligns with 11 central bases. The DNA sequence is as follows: TGTGCCAGCAGTTTAGCCCGGACAGGGGGCAGGACGCCCCAGCATTTT. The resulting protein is CASSLARTGGRTPQHF. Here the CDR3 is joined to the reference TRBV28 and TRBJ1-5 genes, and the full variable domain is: DVKVTQSSRYLVKRTGEKVFLECVQDMDHENMFWYRQDPGLGLRLIYFSYDVKMKEKGDIPEGYSVSREKKERFSLILESASTNQTSMYLCASSLARTGGRTPQHFGDGTRLSIL.